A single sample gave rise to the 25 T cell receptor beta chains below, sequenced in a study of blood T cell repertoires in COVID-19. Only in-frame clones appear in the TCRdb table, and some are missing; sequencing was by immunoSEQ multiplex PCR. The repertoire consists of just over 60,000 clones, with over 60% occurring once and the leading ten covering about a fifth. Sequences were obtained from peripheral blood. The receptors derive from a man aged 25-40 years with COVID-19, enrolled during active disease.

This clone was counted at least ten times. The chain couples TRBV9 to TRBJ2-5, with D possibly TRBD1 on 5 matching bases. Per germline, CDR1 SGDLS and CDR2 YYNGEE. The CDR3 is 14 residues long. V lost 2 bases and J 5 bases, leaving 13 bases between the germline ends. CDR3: CASSVDSFVETQYF. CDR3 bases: TGTGCCAGCAGCGTCGACAGCTTTGTCGAGACCCAGTACTTC.

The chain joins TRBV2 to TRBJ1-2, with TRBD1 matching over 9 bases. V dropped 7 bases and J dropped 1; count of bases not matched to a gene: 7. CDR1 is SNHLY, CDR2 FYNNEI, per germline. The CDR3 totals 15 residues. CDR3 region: CASILGQGLNYGYTF. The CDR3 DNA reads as TGTGCCAGCATTCTCGGACAGGGGCTTAACTATGGCTACACCTTC.

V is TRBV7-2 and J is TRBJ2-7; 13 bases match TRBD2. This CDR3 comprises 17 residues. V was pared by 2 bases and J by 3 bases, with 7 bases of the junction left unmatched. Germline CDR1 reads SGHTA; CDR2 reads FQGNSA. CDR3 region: CASSLRGLAGWVYEQYF. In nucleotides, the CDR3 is TGTGCCAGCAGCTTACGGGGACTAGCGGGATGGGTCTACGAGCAGTACTTC.

This CDR3 reads CASSLPLAGGLDEQFF. The CDR3 DNA is TGTGCCAGCAGCTTGCCCTTAGCGGGGGGATTGGATGAGCAGTTCTTC. This rearrangement joins TRBV11-3 to TRBJ2-1; 10 bases align to TRBD2. There are 16 residues in the CDR3. V trimming: 3 bases; J trimming: 8 bases; junction bases outside the gene matches: 10. Per germline, CDR1 SGHNT and CDR2 YENEEA. The full variable domain, its missing parts supplied by reference TRBV11-3 and TRBJ2-1, is EAGVVQSPRYKIIEKKQPVAFWCNPISGHNTLYWYLQNLGQGPELLIRYENEEAVDDSQLPKDRFSAERLKGVDSTLKIQPAELGDSAVYLCASSLPLAGGLDEQFFGPGTRLTVL.

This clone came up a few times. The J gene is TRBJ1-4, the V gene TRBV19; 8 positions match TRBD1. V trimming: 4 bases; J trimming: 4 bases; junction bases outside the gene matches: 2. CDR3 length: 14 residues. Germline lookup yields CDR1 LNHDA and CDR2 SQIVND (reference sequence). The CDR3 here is CASSRQGINEKLFF. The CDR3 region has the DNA TGTGCCAGTAGTAGACAGGGGATTAATGAAAAACTGTTTTTT. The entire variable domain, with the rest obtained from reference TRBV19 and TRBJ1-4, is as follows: DGGITQSPKYLFRKEGQNVTLSCEQNLNHDAMYWYRQDPGQGLRLIYYSQIVNDFQKGDIAEGYSVSREKKESFPLTVTSAQKNPTAFYLCASSRQGINEKLFFGSGTQLSVL.

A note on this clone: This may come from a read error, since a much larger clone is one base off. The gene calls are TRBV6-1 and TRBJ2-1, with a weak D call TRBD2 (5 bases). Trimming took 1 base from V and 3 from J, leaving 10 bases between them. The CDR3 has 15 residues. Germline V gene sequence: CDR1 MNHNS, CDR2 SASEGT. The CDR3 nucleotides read TGTGCCAGCAGTGAAGGGTTAGAGGGCTACAATGAGCAGTTCTTC. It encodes CASSEGLEGYNEQFF.

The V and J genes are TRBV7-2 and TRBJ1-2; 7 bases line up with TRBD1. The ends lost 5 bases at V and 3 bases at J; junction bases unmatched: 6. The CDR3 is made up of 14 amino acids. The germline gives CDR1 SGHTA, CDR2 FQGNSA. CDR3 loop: CASSLGQEDYGYTF. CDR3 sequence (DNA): TGTGCCAGCAGCCTCGGACAGGAGGACTATGGCTACACCTTC.

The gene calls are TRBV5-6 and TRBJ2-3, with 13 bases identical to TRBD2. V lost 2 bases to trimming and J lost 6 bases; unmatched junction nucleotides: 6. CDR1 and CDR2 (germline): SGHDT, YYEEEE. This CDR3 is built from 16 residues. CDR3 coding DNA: TGTGCCAGCAGCTTTACTAGCGGGAGGGCCCGGGATACGCAGTATTTT. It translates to CASSFTSGRARDTQYF.

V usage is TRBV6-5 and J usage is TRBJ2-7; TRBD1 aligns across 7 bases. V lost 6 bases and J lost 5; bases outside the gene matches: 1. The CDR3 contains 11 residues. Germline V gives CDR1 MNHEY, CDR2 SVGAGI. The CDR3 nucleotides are TGTGCCAGCAGAACAGGGGACGAGCAGTACTTC. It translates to CASRTGDEQYF.

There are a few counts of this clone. The CDR3 nucleotides read TGTGCCAGTACCACGAGCCAGGGGTCTGAAGCTTTCTTT. It translates to CASTTSQGSEAFF. The chain couples TRBV19 to TRBJ1-1; TRBD1 is a possible D gene (6 bases). Between the trimmed V and J ends, which lost 7 bases and 6 bases, there was a span of 15 bases. The CDR3 loop spans 13 amino acids. Germline-derived CDR1 and CDR2 are LNHDA and SQIVND (reference sequence).

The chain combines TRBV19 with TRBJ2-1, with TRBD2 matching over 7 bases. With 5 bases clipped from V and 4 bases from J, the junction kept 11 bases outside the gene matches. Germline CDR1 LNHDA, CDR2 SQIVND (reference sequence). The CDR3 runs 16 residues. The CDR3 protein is CASSPRGSGLYNEQFF. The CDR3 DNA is TGTGCCAGTAGTCCCCGGGGTAGCGGGTTATACAATGAGCAGTTCTTC.

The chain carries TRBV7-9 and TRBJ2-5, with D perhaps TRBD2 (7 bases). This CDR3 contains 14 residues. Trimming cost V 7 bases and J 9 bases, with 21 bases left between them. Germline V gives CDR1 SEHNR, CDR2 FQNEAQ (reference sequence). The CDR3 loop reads CASTPGRGPRAQYF. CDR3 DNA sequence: TGTGCCAGCACCCCTGGGCGGGGGCCCAGGGCCCAGTACTTC.

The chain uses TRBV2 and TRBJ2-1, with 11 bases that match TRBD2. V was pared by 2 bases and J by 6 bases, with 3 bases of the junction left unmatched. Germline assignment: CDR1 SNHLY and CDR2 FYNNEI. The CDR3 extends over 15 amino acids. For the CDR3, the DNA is TGTGCCAGCAGTGAATCTAGCGGGGGGCTCAATGAGCAGTTCTTC. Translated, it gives CASSESSGGLNEQFF.

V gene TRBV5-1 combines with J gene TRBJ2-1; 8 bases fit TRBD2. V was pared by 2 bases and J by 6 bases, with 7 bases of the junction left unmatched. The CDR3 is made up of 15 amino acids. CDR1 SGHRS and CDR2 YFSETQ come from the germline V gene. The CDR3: CASSFISGTGNEQFF. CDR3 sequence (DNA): TGCGCCAGCAGCTTCATTAGCGGGACTGGCAATGAGCAGTTCTTC.

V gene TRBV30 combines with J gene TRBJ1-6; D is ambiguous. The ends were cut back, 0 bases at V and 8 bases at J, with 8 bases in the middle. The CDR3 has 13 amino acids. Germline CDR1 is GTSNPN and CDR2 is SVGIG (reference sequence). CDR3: CAWSVRRDSPLHF. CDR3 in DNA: TGTGCCTGGAGTGTAAGGCGGGATTCACCCCTCCACTTT.

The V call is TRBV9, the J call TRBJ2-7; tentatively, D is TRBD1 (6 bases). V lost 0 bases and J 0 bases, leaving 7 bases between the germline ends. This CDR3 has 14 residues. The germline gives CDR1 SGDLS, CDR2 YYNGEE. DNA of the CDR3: TGTGCCAGCAGCGTAGAGGGGGACTCCTACGAGCAGTACTTC. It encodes CASSVEGDSYEQYF.

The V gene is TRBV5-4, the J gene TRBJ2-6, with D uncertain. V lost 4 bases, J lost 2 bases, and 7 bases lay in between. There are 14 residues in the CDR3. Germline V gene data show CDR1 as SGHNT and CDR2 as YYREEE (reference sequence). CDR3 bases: TGTGCCAGCAGCGCAGGAACTGGGGCCAACGTCCTGACTTTC. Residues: CASSAGTGANVLTF. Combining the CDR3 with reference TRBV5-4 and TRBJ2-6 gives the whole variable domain ETGVTQSPTHLIKTRGQQVTLRCSSQSGHNTVSWYQQALGQGPQFIFQYYREEENGRGNFPPRFSGLQFPNYSSELNVNALELDDSALYLCASSAGTGANVLTFGAGSRLTVL.

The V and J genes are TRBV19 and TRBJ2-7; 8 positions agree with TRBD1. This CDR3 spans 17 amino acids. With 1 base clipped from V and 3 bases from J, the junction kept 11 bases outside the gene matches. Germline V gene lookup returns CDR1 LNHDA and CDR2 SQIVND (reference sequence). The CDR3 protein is CASSIATTGTGFYEQYF. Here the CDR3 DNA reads TGTGCCAGTAGTATAGCCACTACAGGGACAGGCTTCTACGAGCAGTACTTC.

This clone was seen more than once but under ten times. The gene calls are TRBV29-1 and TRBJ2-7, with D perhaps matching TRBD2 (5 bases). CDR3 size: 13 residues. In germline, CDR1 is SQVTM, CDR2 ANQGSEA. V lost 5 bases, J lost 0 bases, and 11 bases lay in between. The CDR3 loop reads CSVLPADSYEQYF. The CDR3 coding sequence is TGCAGCGTTCTCCCAGCGGACTCCTACGAGCAGTACTTC.

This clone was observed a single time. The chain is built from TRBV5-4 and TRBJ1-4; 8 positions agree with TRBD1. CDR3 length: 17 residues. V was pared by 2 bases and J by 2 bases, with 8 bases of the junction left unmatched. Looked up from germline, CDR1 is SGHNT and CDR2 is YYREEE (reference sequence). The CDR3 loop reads CASSFRQGARTNEKLFF. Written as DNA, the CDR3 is TGTGCCAGCAGCTTTAGGCAGGGGGCGCGGACTAATGAAAAACTGTTTTTT.

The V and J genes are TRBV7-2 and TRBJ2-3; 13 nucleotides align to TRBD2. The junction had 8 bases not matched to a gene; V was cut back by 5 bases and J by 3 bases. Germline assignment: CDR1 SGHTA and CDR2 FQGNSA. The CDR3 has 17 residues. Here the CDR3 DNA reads TGTGCCAGCAGCCCAGGACTAGCGGGGGCCCCGACAGATACGCAGTATTTT. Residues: CASSPGLAGAPTDTQYF.

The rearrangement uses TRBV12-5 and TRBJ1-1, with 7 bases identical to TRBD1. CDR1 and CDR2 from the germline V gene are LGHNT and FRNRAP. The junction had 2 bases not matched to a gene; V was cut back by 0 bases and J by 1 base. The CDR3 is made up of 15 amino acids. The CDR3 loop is CASGLVAGGNTEAFF. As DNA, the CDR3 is TGTGCTAGTGGTTTGGTAGCAGGGGGGAACACTGAAGCTTTCTTT.

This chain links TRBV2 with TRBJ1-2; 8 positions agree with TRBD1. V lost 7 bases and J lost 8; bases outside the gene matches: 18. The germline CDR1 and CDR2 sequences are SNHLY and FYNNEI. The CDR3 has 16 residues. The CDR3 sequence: CASTQTTPGGAGGYTF. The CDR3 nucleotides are TGTGCCAGCACCCAAACCACTCCAGGGGGCGCTGGGGGCTACACCTTC.

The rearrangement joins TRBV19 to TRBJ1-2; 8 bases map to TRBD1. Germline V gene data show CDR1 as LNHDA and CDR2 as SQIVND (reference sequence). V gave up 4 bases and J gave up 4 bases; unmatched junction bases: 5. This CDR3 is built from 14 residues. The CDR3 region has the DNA TGTGCCAGTAGTAGGTCCGGACAGGGCTATGGCTACACCTTC. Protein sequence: CASSRSGQGYGYTF.

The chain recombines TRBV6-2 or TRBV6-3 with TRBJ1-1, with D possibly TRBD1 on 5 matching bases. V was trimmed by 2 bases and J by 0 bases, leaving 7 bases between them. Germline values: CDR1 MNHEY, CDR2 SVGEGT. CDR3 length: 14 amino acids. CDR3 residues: CASSYQGMNTEAFF. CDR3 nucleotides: TGTGCCAGCAGTTACCAGGGAATGAACACTGAAGCTTTCTTT.